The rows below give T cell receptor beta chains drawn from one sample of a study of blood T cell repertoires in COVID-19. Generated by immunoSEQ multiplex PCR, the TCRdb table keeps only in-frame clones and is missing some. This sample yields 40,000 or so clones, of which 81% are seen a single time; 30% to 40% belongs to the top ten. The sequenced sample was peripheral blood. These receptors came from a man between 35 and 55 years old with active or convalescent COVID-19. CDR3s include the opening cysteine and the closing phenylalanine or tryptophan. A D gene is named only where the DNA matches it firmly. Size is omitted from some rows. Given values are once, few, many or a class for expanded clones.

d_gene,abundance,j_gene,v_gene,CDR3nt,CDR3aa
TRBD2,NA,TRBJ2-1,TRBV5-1,TGCGCCAGCAGCCTTGAACTGACTAGCAGCCCCTACAATGAGCAGTTCTTC,CASSLELTSSPYNEQFF
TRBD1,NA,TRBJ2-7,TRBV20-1,TGCAGTGCTGGGGACAGATACGAGCAGTACTTC,CSAGDRYEQYF
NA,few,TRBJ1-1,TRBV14,TGTGCCAGCAGCCTCGAGCGGGAGACTGAAGCTTTCTTT,CASSLERETEAFF
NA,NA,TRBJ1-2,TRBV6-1,TGTGCCAGCAGTGAAAAGGAGGGTGGAGGCTACACCTTC,CASSEKEGGGYTF
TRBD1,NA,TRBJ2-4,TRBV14,TGTGCCAGCAGCCAGGCCAGGGGGATAGCAAGAAACATTCAGTACTTC,CASSQARGIARNIQYF
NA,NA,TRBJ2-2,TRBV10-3,TGTGCCATACGGACAGAAAACACCGGGGAGCTGTTTTTT,CAIRTENTGELFF
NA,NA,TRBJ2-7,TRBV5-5,TGTGCCAGCAGCTCCTCGGGGGTGACTTACGAGCAGTACTTC,CASSSSGVTYEQYF
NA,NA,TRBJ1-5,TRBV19,TGTGCCAGTAGTACGTCGGTGAGGCCCCAGCATTTT,CASSTSVRPQHF
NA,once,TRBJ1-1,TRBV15,TGTGCCACCAGCAGAGGGGAGCCAAACCGAAGGACTGAAGCTTTCTTT,CATSRGEPNRRTEAFF
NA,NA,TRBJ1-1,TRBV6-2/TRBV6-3,TGTGCCAGCAGTCGGGAGGCTATTGAAGCTTTCTTT,CASSREAIEAFF
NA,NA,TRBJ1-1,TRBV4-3,TGCGCCAGCAGCCAAGAGTCAGGGGATTGGCACACTGAAGCTTTCTTT,CASSQESGDWHTEAFF
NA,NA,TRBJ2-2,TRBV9,TGTGCCAGCAGCGGGTGGACAGCACCCGGGGAGCTGTTTTTT,CASSGWTAPGELFF
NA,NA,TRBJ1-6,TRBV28,TGTGCCAGCAGTTTTGGCAAGTATAATTCACCCCTCCACTTT,CASSFGKYNSPLHF
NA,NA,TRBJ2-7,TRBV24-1,TGTGCCACCTCCGCGGGGTTCGACGAGCAGTACTTC,CATSAGFDEQYF
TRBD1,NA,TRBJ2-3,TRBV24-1,TGTGCCACCAGTGAACTCCGGACAGGGGCTAGCACAGATACGCAGTATTTT,CATSELRTGASTDTQYF
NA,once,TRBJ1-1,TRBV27,TGTGCCAGCCTAGGGACAACGAACACTGAAGCTTTCTTT,CASLGTTNTEAFF
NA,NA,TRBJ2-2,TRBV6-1,TGTGCCAGCAGTGAAAGACAGGCGAACACCGGGGAGCTGTTTTTT,CASSERQANTGELFF
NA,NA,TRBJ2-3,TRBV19,TGTGCCAGTAGTAGCGGGACGTCCGGGACAGATACGCAGTATTTT,CASSSGTSGTDTQYF
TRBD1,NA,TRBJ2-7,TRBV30,TGTGCCTGGAGAAGGGGGCTCTACGAGCAGTACTTC,CAWRRGLYEQYF
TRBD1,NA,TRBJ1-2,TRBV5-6,TGTGCCAGCAGCTTGGCTATGGGACAGACTAACTATGGCTACACCTTC,CASSLAMGQTNYGYTF
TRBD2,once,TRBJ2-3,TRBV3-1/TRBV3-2,TGTGCCAGCAGCCAAGGGGAGGGCTGGAGCACAGATACGCAGTATTTT,CASSQGEGWSTDTQYF
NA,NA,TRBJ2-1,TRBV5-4,TGTGCCAGCAGCTCCCCTAGTTTGAAGGAGCAGTTCTTC,CASSSPSLKEQFF
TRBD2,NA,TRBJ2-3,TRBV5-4,TGTGCCAGCAGCCAAGGACTAGAATTTTCAGATACGCAGTATTTT,CASSQGLEFSDTQYF
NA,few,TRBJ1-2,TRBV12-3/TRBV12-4,TGTGCCAGCAGCCCGACGGGGTTCTATGGCTACACCTTC,CASSPTGFYGYTF
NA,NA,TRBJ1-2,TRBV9,TGTGCCAGCAGCGTAGGGACAGAGGGACGCTACACCTTC,CASSVGTEGRYTF
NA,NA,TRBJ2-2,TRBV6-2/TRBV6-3,TGTGCCAGCAGTTTTAGCACCGGGGAGCTGTTTTTT,CASSFSTGELFF
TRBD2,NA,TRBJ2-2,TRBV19,TGTGCCAGCCAAAATGGGGGACTAGCACACACCGGGGAGCTGTTTTTT,CASQNGGLAHTGELFF
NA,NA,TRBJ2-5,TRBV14,TGTGCCAGCAGCCAAGGGGAGAGGGAGACCCAGTACTTC,CASSQGERETQYF
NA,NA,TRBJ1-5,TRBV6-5,TGTGCCAGCAGAGGGGGATTGGGTAATCAGCCCCAGCATTTT,CASRGGLGNQPQHF
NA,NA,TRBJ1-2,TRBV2,TGTGCCAGCGGAAGAGGGCCGCACGTCAGCTATGGCTACACCTTC,CASGRGPHVSYGYTF
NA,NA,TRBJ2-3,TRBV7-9,TGTGCCAGCAGCTGGCAGATTACAGATACGCAGTATTTT,CASSWQITDTQYF
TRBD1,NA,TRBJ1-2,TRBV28,TGTGCCAGCAGTGTCCCGGGACAGGGGTGGTATGGCTACACCTTC,CASSVPGQGWYGYTF
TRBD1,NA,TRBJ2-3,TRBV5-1,TGCGCCAGCAGCCCGGGACAGGGTCCAGATACGCAGTATTTT,CASSPGQGPDTQYF
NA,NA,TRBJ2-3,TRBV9,TGTGCCAGCAGCGTAGGGGCAGGGGTCGATACGCAGTATTTT,CASSVGAGVDTQYF
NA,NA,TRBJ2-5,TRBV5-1,TGCGCCAGCAGCTTGAGGGGAGAGACCCAGTACTTC,CASSLRGETQYF
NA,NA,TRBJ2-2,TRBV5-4,TGTGCCAGCAGCCCGGGGGACTCCGGGGAGCTGTTTTTT,CASSPGDSGELFF
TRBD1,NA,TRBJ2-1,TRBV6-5,TGTGCCAGCAGATCCCGGGACAGGATTAGAGAGCAGTTCTTC,CASRSRDRIREQFF
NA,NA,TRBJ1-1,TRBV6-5,TGTGCCAGCAGTTCCGAGACAATCGGCACTGAAGCTTTCTTT,CASSSETIGTEAFF
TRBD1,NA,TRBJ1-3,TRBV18,TGTGCCAGCTCACCCGACAGGGTTGGAAACACCATATATTTT,CASSPDRVGNTIYF
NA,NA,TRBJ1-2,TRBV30,TGTGCCTGGAGGGCCGGGGCTAACTATGGCTACACCTTC,CAWRAGANYGYTF